These T cell receptor beta chains were read from a single sample in a study of regulatory T cells in long-lasting Graves disease. TCRdb used MiXCR to reprocess the multiplex PCR reads, holding one entry per CDR3 protein. The data hold 700,000 or so distinct CDR3 sequences, with about 32% observed a single time. Sequenced here: peripheral blood mononuclear cells (PBMCs), sampled when the disease was refractory, from a patient treated with antithyroid drugs. These receptors were obtained from a female donor with Graves disease. Both conserved end residues are part of each CDR3. A D gene is named only where the DNA matches it firmly. Clone size is given for some rows only: seen once, a few or many times, or a class if the clone is expanded.

TRBJ1-6 | TRBV28 | 15 | - | once | CASSFAGRQNSPLHF | TGTGCCAGCAGTTTCGCAGGACGGCAAAATTCACCCCTCCACTTT
TRBJ2-7 | TRBV5-1 | 18 | TRBD2 | - | CASSLVLAGGPGKNEQYF | TGCGCCAGCAGCTTGGTACTAGCGGGAGGGCCTGGGAAAAACGAGCAGTACTTC
TRBJ1-1 | TRBV12-3/TRBV12-4 | 16 | - | many | CASSFGTGTVDTEAFF | TGTGCCAGCAGTTTCGGCACAGGGACCGTGGACACTGAAGCTTTCTTT
TRBJ2-5 | TRBV5-1 | 15 | - | - | CASSPTRRGGETQYF | TGCGCCAGCAGCCCGACGCGGAGAGGAGGGGAGACCCAGTACTTC
TRBJ1-2 | TRBV10-3 | 13 | - | - | CAISDQPMYGYTF | TGTGCCATCAGTGATCAGCCGATGTATGGCTACACCTTC
TRBJ1-2 | TRBV27 | 15 | - | few | CASSLGARAGNGYTF | TGTGCCAGCAGTTTAGGGGCAAGGGCAGGGAACGGCTACACCTTC
TRBJ1-6 | TRBV6-1 | 16 | TRBD1 | - | CASSRTGGAENSPLHF | TGTGCCAGCAGTAGGACAGGGGGCGCCGAAAATTCACCCCTCCACTTT
TRBJ1-1 | TRBV5-1 | 15 | - | - | CASSLGNSGVTEAFF | TGCGCCAGCAGCCTTGGAAACTCCGGGGTCACTGAAGCTTTCTTT
TRBJ1-2 | TRBV20-1 | 11 | - | - | CSAGRVDGYTF | TGCAGTGCTGGCAGGGTTGATGGCTACACCTTC
TRBJ2-7 | TRBV20-1 | 14 | TRBD2 | few | CSARGGRAPYEQYF | TGCAGTGCTAGAGGCGGGAGGGCCCCCTACGAGCAGTACTTC
TRBJ1-1 | TRBV5-4 | 14 | - | - | CASSPRSLGTEAFF | TGTGCCAGCAGTCCCCGGTCCCTGGGCACTGAAGCTTTCTTT
TRBJ1-2 | TRBV29-1 | 12 | TRBD1 | - | CSVAAGGYGYTF | TGCAGCGTTGCGGCAGGGGGCTATGGCTACACCTTC
TRBJ2-2 | TRBV6-1 | 16 | TRBD2 | - | CASSDRTSGSTGELFF | TGTGCCAGCAGTGACAGGACTAGCGGGAGCACCGGGGAGCTGTTTTTT
TRBJ1-2 | TRBV19 | 13 | - | - | CASTAKANYGYTF | TGTGCCAGTACAGCTAAGGCTAACTATGGCTACACCTTC
TRBJ2-4 | TRBV11-2 | 16 | - | few | CASSPGTSPAKNIQYF | TGTGCCAGCAGCCCCGGGACTTCCCCAGCCAAAAACATTCAGTACTTC
TRBJ1-2 | TRBV7-3 | 14 | TRBD1 | few | CASSLTRQGYGYTF | TGTGCCAGCAGCTTAACCCGACAGGGGTATGGCTACACCTTC
TRBJ1-4 | TRBV5-1 | 15 | - | few | CASSLAGKFNEKLFF | TGCGCCAGCAGCTTGGCGGGCAAATTTAATGAAAAACTGTTTTTT
TRBJ2-7 | TRBV7-7 | 17 | TRBD2 | - | CATGGGVAGPLKDEQYF | TGTGCTACTGGCGGAGGAGTAGCGGGGCCCTTGAAGGACGAGCAGTACTTC
TRBJ1-1 | TRBV29-1 | 13 | - | - | CSVGLPGNTEAFF | TGCAGCGTTGGGCTACCAGGGAACACTGAAGCTTTCTTT
TRBJ2-5 | TRBV28 | 15 | - | many | CASSSRQGGMETQYF | TGTGCCAGCAGTTCCCGACAGGGAGGCATGGAGACCCAGTACTTC
TRBJ1-4 | TRBV7-9 | 16 | - | - | CASSTGLTASREKLFF | TGTGCCAGCAGCACGGGACTAACCGCGAGTCGTGAAAAACTGTTTTTT
TRBJ2-2 | TRBV7-2 | 15 | - | - | CASSLAPRATGELFF | TGTGCCAGCAGCCTCGCACCCCGGGCCACCGGGGAGCTGTTTTTT
TRBJ1-2 | TRBV5-1 | 16 | TRBD1 | few | CASSLVGTVLSNGYTF | TGCGCCAGCAGCTTGGTAGGGACAGTTCTTTCTAATGGCTACACCTTC
TRBJ1-2 | TRBV6-1 | 15 | - | few | CASSEGTPRVYGYTF | TGTGCCAGCAGTGAAGGAACCCCTCGGGTTTATGGCTACACCTTC
TRBJ1-1 | TRBV7-8 | 15 | TRBD1 | - | CASSRGQGLFTEAFF | TGTGCCAGCAGCAGGGGACAGGGGCTTTTCACTGAAGCTTTCTTT
TRBJ1-1 | TRBV19 | 14 | - | - | CASSIGGMSTEAFF | TGTGCCAGTAGTATAGGTGGGATGAGCACTGAAGCTTTCTTT